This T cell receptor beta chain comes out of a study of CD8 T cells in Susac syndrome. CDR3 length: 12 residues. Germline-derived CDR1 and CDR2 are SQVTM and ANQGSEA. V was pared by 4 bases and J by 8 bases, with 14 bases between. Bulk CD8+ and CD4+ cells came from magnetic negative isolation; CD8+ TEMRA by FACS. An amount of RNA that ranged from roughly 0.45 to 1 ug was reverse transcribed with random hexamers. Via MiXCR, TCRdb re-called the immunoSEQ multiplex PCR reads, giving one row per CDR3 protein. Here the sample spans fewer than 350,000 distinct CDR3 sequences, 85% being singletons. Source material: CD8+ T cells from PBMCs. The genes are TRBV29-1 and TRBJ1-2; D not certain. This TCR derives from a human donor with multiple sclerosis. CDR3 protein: CSVGGTREGYTF. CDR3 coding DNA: TGCAGCGTTGGTGGAACTAGGGAAGGCTACACCTTC.